This note documents a single T cell receptor (beta chain) sequence. The sample is drawn from a study of CD8 T cells in Susac syndrome. At the level of the study: Intravenous immunoglobulin alone or corticosteroids were being given to patients with Susac syndrome at blood draw, unless they were therapy-naive.

The CDR3 spans 14 residues. The germline V gene encodes CDR1 MDHEN and CDR2 SYDVKM. V was trimmed by 2 bases and J by 0 bases, leaving 6 bases between them. Random-hexamer reverse transcription was applied to roughly 0.5 to 1 ug RNA. A multiplex approach, immunoSEQ multiplex PCR, amplified TCR beta CDR3 across 54 Vbeta and 13 Jbeta. One entry per CDR3 protein, called by TCRdb with MiXCR from the immunoSEQ multiplex PCR reads. The sample shows fewer than 80,000 distinct CDR3 sequences, roughly 95% of them seen only once. The chain recombines TRBV28 with TRBJ2-3; D is unclear. This clonotype was sampled from a human donor with Susac syndrome. Sequencing was carried out using CD8+ T cells from PBMCs. The chain's CDR3 is CASSLTMSTDTQYF. The CDR3 DNA is TGTGCCAGCAGTTTAACTATGAGCACAGATACGCAGTATTTT.